The T cell receptor (beta chain) described here comes from a study of OX40 agonist ivuxolimab in advanced cancers. Study context: Clinicians treated patients with ivuxolimab, an agonistic anti-OX40 (CD134) antibody.

In regard to this clone: The antigen remains undetermined.

The germline V gene has CDR1 MGHRA and CDR2 YSYEKL. Trimming at V came to 0 bases and at J to 1 base, leaving 4 bases not matched to a gene. The CDR3 consists of 17 residues. Study-level points and caveats: Antigen specificity was not determined for the expanded peripheral T cells. The study observed clonal expansion of CD4+ and CD8+ blood T cells by week 6 at 0.1 to 3.0 mg/kg.

This table comes from immunoSEQ multiplex PCR, and its TCRdb copy is limited to in-frame clones, with some not included. The sample carries approximately 70,000 clones, approximately 87% recorded once. The clonotype comes from an adult with an advanced solid tumor such as melanoma, head and neck, liver or kidney cancer. V usage is TRBV4-1 and J usage is TRBJ2-5; 11 bases map to TRBD1. Sequenced here: CD4+ or CD8+ T cells sorted from blood, sampled in a trial of the OX40 agonist ivuxolimab. The CDR3 sequence: CASSQDVGTGGQETQYF. DNA of the CDR3: TGCGCCAGCAGCCAAGATGTCGGGACAGGGGGCCAAGAGACCCAGTACTTC.